The 22 T cell receptor beta chains given below trace back to one sample, sequenced in a study of sequential checkpoint blockade in melanoma. Specified treatment: randomized to nivolumab then ipilimumab (arm A) or the reverse (arm B). TCRdb's table, derived via immunoSEQ multiplex PCR, lists solely in-frame clones and lacks some. The sample holds 15,000 to 20,000 clones, over 70% seen once. The specimen comprised CD8+ T cells sorted from blood (inferred from file names), sampled from a patient given nivolumab and ipilimumab in sequence. The receptors stem from a human donor with melanoma.

The V call is TRBV4-1, the J call TRBJ1-4, with a tentative D call TRBD1 (6 bases). This CDR3 spans 16 amino acids. CDR1 MGHRA and CDR2 YSYEKL come from the germline V gene. V lost 0 bases, J lost 8 bases, and 16 bases lay in between. The CDR3 is CASSQDNSGVDEKLFF. The CDR3 region has the DNA TGCGCCAGCAGCCAAGATAATTCAGGGGTGGACGAAAAACTGTTTTTT.

This clone was picked up a small number of times. The chain recombines TRBV7-8 with TRBJ2-7; 8 bases map to TRBD1. With V trimmed by 5 bases and J by 3 bases, 6 bases remained unmatched. The length of the CDR3 is 14 residues. The germline V gene has CDR1 SGHVS and CDR2 FQNEAQ. In DNA form, the CDR3 reads TGTGCCAGCAGCGTCGCAGGGGGCTTCTACGAGCAGTACTTC. Encoded protein: CASSVAGGFYEQYF.

The gene calls are TRBV5-1 and TRBJ2-3; weak D call: TRBD2 (6 bases). The CDR3 totals 21 residues. Germline V gene sequence: CDR1 SGHRS, CDR2 YFSETQ. The ends were cut back, 0 bases at V and 5 bases at J, with 31 bases in the middle. The CDR3 loop reads CASSLEQLRALALPGGDTQYF. In DNA form, the CDR3 reads TGCGCCAGCAGCTTGGAGCAATTACGGGCCCTAGCGCTCCCCGGGGGAGATACGCAGTATTTT. The variable domain in full, completed from reference TRBV5-1 and TRBJ2-3, reads KAGVTQTPRYLIKTRGQQVTLSCSPISGHRSVSWYQQTPGQGLQFLFEYFSETQRNKGNFPGRFSGRQFSNSRSEMNVSTLELGDSALYLCASSLEQLRALALPGGDTQYFGPGTRLTVL.

The chain uses TRBV4-2 and TRBJ2-7; no reliable D call. CDR3 size: 14 residues. CDR1 is LGHNA, CDR2 YNFKEQ, per germline. Trimming took 1 base from V and 3 from J, leaving 10 bases between them. Here the CDR3 DNA reads TGTGCCAGCAGCCAAGCAGGTTTCGGCTACGAGCAGTACTTC. Its protein product is CASSQAGFGYEQYF.

The V and J genes are TRBV5-8 and TRBJ2-3, with 9 bases fitting TRBD2. This CDR3 region has 16 residues. Trimming removed 3 bases from V and 2 bases from J; junction bases left unmatched: 7. Germline V CDR1 and CDR2: SGHTS, YDEGEE. This chain's CDR3 is CASSWGASGVTDTQYF. Here the CDR3 DNA reads TGTGCCAGCAGCTGGGGGGCTAGCGGGGTCACAGATACGCAGTATTTT.

The chain links TRBV7-2 to TRBJ1-2, with 10 bases matching TRBD1. The V segment lost 3 bases and the J segment 8 bases; nucleotides outside the gene matches: 9. Germline-derived CDR1 and CDR2 are SGHTA and FQGNSA. The CDR3 extends over 15 amino acids. This chain's CDR3 is CASSFTGTGALGYTF. In DNA, the CDR3 is TGTGCCAGCAGCTTCACCGGGACAGGGGCTTTGGGCTACACCTTC.

The chain has TRBV27 and TRBJ1-2; 8 bases are a match to TRBD1. The CDR3 spans 13 residues. V gave up 7 bases and J gave up 7 bases; unmatched junction bases: 8. The germline V gene encodes CDR1 MNHEY and CDR2 SMNVEV (reference sequence). The CDR3 DNA sequence: TGTGCCAGCACCCGGACAGGGTTTCTTGGCTACACCTTC. Its protein is CASTRTGFLGYTF.

The chain joins TRBV6-1 to TRBJ2-3, with TRBD2 matching over 11 bases. The CDR3 consists of 16 residues. Losses at the gene ends were 0 bases for V and 4 bases for J; bases not matched to a gene: 3. Per the germline V gene, CDR1 is MNHNS and CDR2 is SASEGT. The CDR3 is CASSEALAGGADTQYF. DNA for the CDR3: TGTGCCAGCAGTGAAGCCCTAGCGGGAGGAGCAGATACGCAGTATTTT.

This clone was counted once. V gene TRBV7-8 combines with J gene TRBJ1-5, with no clear D. CDR1 SGHVS and CDR2 FQNEAQ come from the germline V gene. This CDR3 is built from 16 residues. Trimming cost V 0 bases and J 2 bases, with 11 bases left between them. CDR3 nucleotides: TGTGCCAGCAGCTTAGCCAGGCAGGCTGGCAATCAGCCCCAGCATTTT. Protein: CASSLARQAGNQPQHF.

The gene calls are TRBV4-3 and TRBJ1-1; D call uncertain. This CDR3 is 15 amino acids long. Trimming pared 1 base from V and 1 base from J, leaving 10 bases between. Germline lookup yields CDR1 LGHNA and CDR2 YSLEER. In nucleotides, the CDR3 is TGCGCCAGCAGCCAAGGGGGAGGGAGGAACACTGAAGCTTTCTTT. Its protein product is CASSQGGGRNTEAFF.

This chain joins TRBV10-3 and TRBJ1-2, with 11 bases lining up with TRBD1. CDR1 and CDR2 (germline): ENHRY, SYGVKD. The ends lost 6 bases at V and 3 bases at J; junction bases unmatched: 6. The CDR3 is made up of 15 amino acids. The CDR3 nucleotides are TGTGCCATCAGCATTTCGGGACAGGGGGACTATGGCTACACCTTC. This sequence encodes CAISISGQGDYGYTF.

The CDR3 loop reads CASSTGTAFYEQYF. CDR3 DNA sequence: TGCGCCAGCAGCACAGGGACAGCCTTCTACGAGCAGTACTTC. The chain couples TRBV5-1 to TRBJ2-7, with TRBD1 identical over 7 bases. Trimming cost V 4 bases and J 3 bases; bases outside gene matches: 7. CDR1 SGHRS and CDR2 YFSETQ come from the germline V gene. The CDR3 sequence is 14 residues long.

The chain recombines TRBV7-9 with TRBJ2-7; D might be TRBD1 (7 bases). V dropped 5 bases and J dropped 2 bases, with 16 bases sitting between them. Germline V gene sequence: CDR1 SEHNR, CDR2 FQNEAQ (reference sequence). This CDR3 is 15 amino acids long. The CDR3 here is CASSPRQGGTYEQYF. The CDR3 coding sequence is TGTGCCAGCAGCCCTCGACAGGGCGGGACCTACGAGCAGTACTTC. The full variable domain, its missing parts supplied by reference TRBV7-9 and TRBJ2-7, is DTGVSQNPRHKITKRGQNVTFRCDPISEHNRLYWYRQTLGQGPEFLTYFQNEAQLEKSRLLSDRFSAERPKGSFSTLEIQRTEQGDSAMYLCASSPRQGGTYEQYFGPGTRLTVT.

This chain uses TRBV27 with TRBJ2-7; D uncertain. The CDR3 consists of 12 residues. From germline, CDR1 is MNHEY and CDR2 SMNVEV (reference sequence). Trimming left V 10 bases short and J 4 bases short, with 14 bases between. In nucleotides, the CDR3 is TGTGCCACCGGCCCAACCGGGTACGAGCAGTACTTC. This encodes CATGPTGYEQYF.

This clone was recorded once. The chain carries TRBV9 and TRBJ1-2; D gene ambiguous. There are 12 residues in the CDR3. From germline, CDR1 is SGDLS and CDR2 YYNGEE. Trimming stripped 0 bases from V and 6 bases from J, with 6 bases between. The CDR3 DNA reads as TGTGCCAGCAGCGTAGGAGGGCATGGCTACACCTTC. Its translation: CASSVGGHGYTF.

The rearrangement joins TRBV19 to TRBJ1-5, with 8 bases fitting TRBD1. The CDR3 length is 15 residues. Per germline, CDR1 LNHDA and CDR2 SQIVND (reference sequence). The V segment lost 4 bases and the J segment 3 bases; nucleotides outside the gene matches: 5. CDR3 amino acids: CASSTDRAINQPQHF. CDR3 coding DNA: TGTGCCAGTAGTACGGACAGGGCGATCAATCAGCCCCAGCATTTT.

V is TRBV19 and J is TRBJ1-5; D might be TRBD1 (6 bases). Germline values: CDR1 LNHDA, CDR2 SQIVND (reference sequence). Trimming took off 3 bases at V and 9 bases at J, with 21 bases between the two ends. The CDR3 has 16 residues. The CDR3: CASSMMAGGGDWPQHF. CDR3 sequence (DNA): TGTGCCAGTAGTATGATGGCGGGGGGCGGAGATTGGCCCCAGCATTTT.

The chain carries TRBV5-4 and TRBJ2-2; the match to TRBD1 covers 8 bases. V lost 0 bases and J lost 7; bases outside the gene matches: 2. Germline lookup yields CDR1 SGHNT and CDR2 YYREEE (reference sequence). This CDR3 has 14 amino acids. DNA for the CDR3: TGTGCCAGCAGCTTGGGGACAGGGAACGGGGAGCTGTTTTTT. Encoded protein: CASSLGTGNGELFF.

The chain recombines TRBV6-1 with TRBJ2-3; D not certain. Trimming removed 7 bases from V and 0 bases from J, with 14 bases in between. From germline, CDR1 is MNHNS and CDR2 SASEGT. The CDR3 totals 15 residues. CDR3 sequence (DNA): TGTGCCAGCAATAAAGAGACTGGGAGCACAGATACGCAGTATTTT. Translated, it gives CASNKETGSTDTQYF.

This chain uses TRBV6-5 with TRBJ2-7, with 9 bases lining up with TRBD1. Germline assignment: CDR1 MNHEY and CDR2 SVGAGI. This CDR3 spans 15 amino acids. V dropped 0 bases and J dropped 6; count of bases not matched to a gene: 6. The CDR3 DNA reads as TGTGCCAGCAGTTACTCCGGGACAGGGAGAGGCGAGCAGTACTTC. Encoded protein: CASSYSGTGRGEQYF.

This chain uses TRBV7-8 with TRBJ1-4, with D unresolved. The length of the CDR3 is 16 residues. Trimming removed 1 base at V and 2 bases at J, with 11 bases between. Germline V gives CDR1 SGHVS, CDR2 FQNEAQ. The CDR3 loop is CASSLERGQTNEKLFF. CDR3 coding DNA: TGTGCCAGCAGCTTAGAGCGAGGGCAGACTAATGAAAAACTGTTTTTT.

The J gene is TRBJ2-7, the V gene TRBV4-3; a weak D match, TRBD2 (5 bases). Germline CDR1 is LGHNA and CDR2 is YSLEER. This CDR3 spans 14 amino acids. V was trimmed by 4 bases and J by 10 bases, leaving 20 bases between them. CDR3 residues: CASSLSRFGDRQYF. In DNA form, the CDR3 reads TGCGCCAGCAGCCTCTCCCGCTTCGGGGATAGACAGTACTTC.